This entry is about one T cell receptor beta chain. The data are from a study of blood T cell repertoires in COVID-19. Germline V gene sequence: CDR1 LGHDT, CDR2 YNNKEL (reference sequence). The J segment lost 4 bases and the V segment lost 4 bases, leaving 11 bases of the junction unmatched. CDR3 length: 17 residues. Some clones are missing from TCRdb's copy, which holds only in-frame ones; the method was immunoSEQ multiplex PCR. This sample has about 68,000 clones; 75% to 90% occur once, and the top ten carry around 2.5%. This chain connects TRBV3-1 (or the pseudogene TRBV3-2) to TRBJ2-3; TRBD2 agrees at 10 bases. The receptor comes from a man aged 45-65 years with acute or convalescent COVID-19. The sample comprised peripheral blood. CDR3 bases: TGTGCCAGCAGCCCTAGCCCAGCGGGAGGGTCGTCAGATACGCAGTATTTT. It codes for CASSPSPAGGSSDTQYF.